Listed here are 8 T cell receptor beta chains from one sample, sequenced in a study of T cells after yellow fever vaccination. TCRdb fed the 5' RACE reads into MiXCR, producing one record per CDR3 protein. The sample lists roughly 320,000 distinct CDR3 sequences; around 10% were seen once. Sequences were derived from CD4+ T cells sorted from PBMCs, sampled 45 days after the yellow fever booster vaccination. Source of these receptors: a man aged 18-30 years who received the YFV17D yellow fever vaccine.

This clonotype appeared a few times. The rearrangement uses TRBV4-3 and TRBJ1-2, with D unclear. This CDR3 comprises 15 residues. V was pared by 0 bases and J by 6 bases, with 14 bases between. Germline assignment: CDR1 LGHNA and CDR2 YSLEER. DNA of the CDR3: TGCGCCAGCAGCCAAGATAAGAAAGGGATCCATGGCTACACCTTC. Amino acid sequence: CASSQDKKGIHGYTF.

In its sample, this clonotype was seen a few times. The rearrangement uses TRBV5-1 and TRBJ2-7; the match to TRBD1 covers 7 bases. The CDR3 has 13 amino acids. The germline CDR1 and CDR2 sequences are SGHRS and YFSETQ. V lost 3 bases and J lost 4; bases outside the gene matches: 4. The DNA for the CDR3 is TGCGCCAGCAGCTCACAGGGGACATACGAGCAGTACTTC. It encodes CASSSQGTYEQYF.

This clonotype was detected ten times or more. The CDR3 DNA is TGTGCCACCAGCAGAGCGGGGCTACCCGTCGAGACCCAGTACTTC. This codes for CATSRAGLPVETQYF. The V call is TRBV15, the J call TRBJ2-5; D might be TRBD1 or TRBD2, each matching 5 bases. The CDR3 has 15 amino acids. V dropped 1 base and J dropped 5 bases, with 14 bases sitting between them. Germline loops: CDR1 LNHNV, CDR2 YYDKDF (reference sequence).

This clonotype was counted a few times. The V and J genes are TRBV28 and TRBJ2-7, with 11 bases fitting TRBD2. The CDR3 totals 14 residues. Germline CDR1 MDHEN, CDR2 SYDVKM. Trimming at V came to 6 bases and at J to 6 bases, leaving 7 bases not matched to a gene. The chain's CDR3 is CASSLDLAGGEQYV. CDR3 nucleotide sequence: TGTGCCAGCAGCTTAGATCTAGCGGGGGGCGAGCAGTACGTC.

The CDR3 is CAISRDRGSAGNTIYF. CDR3 DNA: TGTGCCATCAGCCGGGACAGGGGCTCCGCTGGAAACACCATATATTTT. This chain connects TRBV10-3 to TRBJ1-3; 10 bases agree with TRBD1. In germline, CDR1 is ENHRY, CDR2 SYGVKD. This CDR3 region has 16 residues. V was clipped by 6 bases and J by 2 bases; unmatched bases: 7.

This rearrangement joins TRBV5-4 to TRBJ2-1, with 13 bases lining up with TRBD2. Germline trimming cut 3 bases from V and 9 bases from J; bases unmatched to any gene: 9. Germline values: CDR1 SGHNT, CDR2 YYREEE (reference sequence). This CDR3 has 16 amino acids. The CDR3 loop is CASSSAGTSGVFEQFF. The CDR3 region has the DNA TGTGCCAGCAGCTCTGCAGGGACTAGCGGGGTTTTTGAGCAGTTCTTC.

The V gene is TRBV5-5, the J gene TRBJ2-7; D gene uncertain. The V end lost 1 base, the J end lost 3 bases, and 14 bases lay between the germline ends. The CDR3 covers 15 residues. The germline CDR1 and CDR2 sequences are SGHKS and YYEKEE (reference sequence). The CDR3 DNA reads TGTGCCAGCAGCTTGACAGCTCTACTCAACTACGAGCAGTACTTC. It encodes CASSLTALLNYEQYF. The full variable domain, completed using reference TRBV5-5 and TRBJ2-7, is DAGVTQSPTHLIKTRGQQVTLRCSPISGHKSVSWYQQVLGQGPQFIFQYYEKEERGRGNFPDRFSARQFPNYSSELNVNALLLGDSALYLCASSLTALLNYEQYFGPGTRLTVT.

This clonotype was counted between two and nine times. The CDR3 reads CATSPQGRATQYF. CDR3 coding DNA: TGTGCCACCAGCCCTCAGGGCAGGGCTACGCAGTATTTT. The chain links TRBV24-1 to TRBJ2-3; the D gene is possibly TRBD1 (5 bases). Trimming shortened V by 7 bases and J by 8 bases, and 15 bases separated the two germline ends. The CDR3 consists of 13 residues. CDR1 and CDR2 from the germline V gene are KGHDR and SFDVKD.